These 22 T cell receptor beta chains share one sample of origin, sequenced in a study of shared clonotypes between healthy human individuals. The table came from immunoSEQ multiplex PCR; TCRdb's copy has only in-frame clones and leaves some out. The sample consists of almost 750,000 clones, about two thirds of them appearing once. The sample was memory CD4+ T cells sorted from blood. Subset: CD45RA-negative fraction. The source is a woman in her 30s in good health.

This sequence joins TRBV7-9 and TRBJ2-7; tentatively, D is TRBD1 or TRBD2 (5 bases each). With 5 bases removed from V and 6 bases from J, the gap between germline ends came to 14 bases. The germline gives CDR1 SEHNR, CDR2 FQNEAQ (reference sequence). The CDR3 length is 13 residues. The CDR3 loop reads CASSGGWGSEQYF. The CDR3 DNA sequence: TGTGCCAGCAGCGGGGGTTGGGGGTCCGAGCAGTACTTC.

The chain uses TRBV30 and TRBJ2-3, with TRBD1 identical over 7 bases. Trimming took 0 bases from V and 3 from J; bases not matched to a gene: 9. From germline, CDR1 is GTSNPN and CDR2 SVGIG (reference sequence). The CDR3 totals 16 residues. The DNA for the CDR3 is TGTGCCTGGAGTGTACGTGACAGGGAGTGGACAGATACGCAGTATTTT. It yields the protein CAWSVRDREWTDTQYF.

DNA of the CDR3: TGTGCCAGTCTCCCGGGACTAAGTTATAATGAGCAGTTCTTC. This sequence encodes CASLPGLSYNEQFF. The chain recombines TRBV28 with TRBJ2-1; 7 positions match TRBD2. Germline V gives CDR1 MDHEN, CDR2 SYDVKM. V shed 9 bases, J shed 7 bases, and the junction held 12 bases outside the gene matches. The CDR3 loop spans 14 amino acids.

The chain recombines TRBV7-3 with TRBJ2-5, with 11 nucleotides matching TRBD2. The CDR3 has 15 amino acids. Germline V CDR1 and CDR2: SGHTA, FQGTGA. The V segment lost 3 bases and the J segment 5 bases; nucleotides outside the gene matches: 5. The CDR3 loop reads CASSLTPSGRETQYF. In nucleotides, the CDR3 is TGTGCCAGCAGCTTGACCCCTAGCGGGAGGGAGACCCAGTACTTC.

The chain is built from TRBV19 and TRBJ2-7, with a tentative D call TRBD2 (6 bases). V gave up 5 bases and J gave up 7 bases, with 15 bases separating them. Germline CDR1 LNHDA, CDR2 SQIVND (reference sequence). The CDR3 has 13 residues. CDR3 loop: CASSPGGRLEQYF. The CDR3 region has the DNA TGTGCCAGTAGTCCCGGGGGACGTCTTGAGCAGTACTTC.

For this clone: At one of its ends the junction is not consistent with the germline gene, which may arise from a read error. This sequence joins TRBV23-1 and TRBJ2-2; a weak D match, TRBD2 (6 bases). TRBV23-1 is recorded as an ORF, its role being uncertain. The CDR3 is 15 residues long. In DNA form, the CDR3 reads TGCGCCAGCAGTCATGTCGGGAGAGGACACCGGGGAGCTGTTTTT. It yields the protein CASSHVGRGHRGAVF.

Only a few counts were recorded for this clone. The gene calls are TRBV28 and TRBJ2-7; 8 bases map to TRBD1. The trim removed 4 bases at V and 2 bases at J, leaving 4 bases unmatched. The CDR3 contains 14 residues. Germline V gene data show CDR1 as MDHEN and CDR2 as SYDVKM. The DNA for the CDR3 is TGTGCCAGCAGTTCGACGGGACAGGCCTACGAGCAGTACTTC. This gives the protein CASSSTGQAYEQYF.

This chain connects TRBV13 to TRBJ2-1; D is possibly TRBD2 (5 bases). The germline CDR1 and CDR2 sequences are PRHDT and FYEKMQ (reference sequence). CDR3 length: 13 amino acids. Trimming left V 2 bases short and J 12 bases short, with 14 bases between. The CDR3 nucleotides are TGTGCCAGCAGCTTATTCGGTGAAGAGGGGCAGTTCTTC. This gives the protein CASSLFGEEGQFF.

This chain connects TRBV9 to TRBJ2-1; D unclear. Trimming removed 0 bases from V and 0 bases from J, with 10 bases in between. The CDR3 has 16 residues. Germline CDR1 is SGDLS and CDR2 is YYNGEE. CDR3 DNA: TGTGCCAGCAGCGTAGGAGACCCCGCCTCCTACAATGAGCAGTTCTTC. It yields the protein CASSVGDPASYNEQFF.

The chain recombines TRBV20-1 with TRBJ1-2; D might be TRBD1 (5 bases). V lost 6 bases, J lost 7 bases, and 9 bases lay in between. Germline V gene lookup returns CDR1 DFQATT and CDR2 SNEGSKA (reference sequence). The CDR3 is 10 residues long. The CDR3 bases are TGCAGTGCACAGGACTTTGGCTACACCTTC. Translation gives CSAQDFGYTF.

The chain combines TRBV5-1 with TRBJ1-2; D is undetermined. Trimming stripped 4 bases from V and 1 base from J, with 17 bases between. The V gene's germline CDR1 is SGHRS and CDR2 YFSETQ. The CDR3 is 16 residues long. The CDR3 protein is CASSPTTDDFNYGYTF. The CDR3 DNA follows: TGCGCCAGCAGCCCCACCACGGACGACTTTAACTATGGCTACACCTTC.

V gene TRBV28 combines with J gene TRBJ2-3; D unclear. The V end lost 5 bases, the J end lost 0 bases, and 12 bases lay between the germline ends. There are 15 residues in the CDR3. Germline V lookup: CDR1 MDHEN, CDR2 SYDVKM. CDR3 in amino acids: CASSTMEGSTDTQYF. The CDR3, as DNA: TGTGCCAGCAGTACCATGGAAGGTAGCACAGATACGCAGTATTTT.

The CDR3 coding sequence is TGTGCCAGCAGTGCGATAGCGGGAGCGGGAAACATTCAGTACTTC. Translated: CASSAIAGAGNIQYF. The chain couples TRBV6-4 to TRBJ2-4; 9 nucleotides line up with TRBD2. Germline V gene lookup returns CDR1 MRHNA and CDR2 SNTAGT. The CDR3 runs 15 residues. V was pared by 4 bases and J by 6 bases, with 7 bases of the junction left unmatched.

The rearrangement uses TRBV5-1 and TRBJ2-3, with D unclear. CDR1 SGHRS and CDR2 YFSETQ come from the germline V gene. The CDR3 contains 16 residues. V lost 0 bases and J lost 4, with 15 bases in between. In DNA form, the CDR3 reads TGCGCCAGCAGCTTGGGGGCAGCGTCCACGCCAGATACGCAGTATTTT. Protein: CASSLGAASTPDTQYF.

The chain links TRBV19 to TRBJ2-5; D might be TRBD2 (7 bases). Between the trimmed V and J ends, which lost 4 bases and 4 bases, there was a span of 10 bases. This CDR3 is built from 13 residues. Germline V gene lookup returns CDR1 LNHDA and CDR2 SQIVND (reference sequence). In DNA, the CDR3 is TGTGCCAGTAGTAACAGGGAGGGAGAGACCCAGTACTTC. Its protein product is CASSNREGETQYF.

In this sample, this clone turned up a few times. The rearrangement links TRBV7-2 to TRBJ1-2, with 7 bases that match TRBD1. Germline CDR1 and CDR2: SGHTA and FQGNSA. The CDR3 is 13 residues long. Trimming took 5 bases from V and 5 from J; bases not matched to a gene: 5. CDR3 amino acids: CASSIDREYGYTF. CDR3 nucleotide sequence: TGTGCCAGCAGCATAGACAGGGAATATGGCTACACCTTC.

V and J are TRBV4-1 and TRBJ2-1, with D perhaps TRBD2 (6 bases). Germline-derived CDR1 and CDR2 are MGHRA and YSYEKL. This CDR3 is 17 amino acids long. The V and J ends lost 2 bases and 2 bases respectively, with 16 bases between them. CDR3 loop: CASSQSQSGSAYNEQFF. The CDR3 DNA is TGCGCCAGCAGCCAATCCCAAAGCGGGTCAGCCTACAATGAGCAGTTCTTC.

The rearrangement uses TRBV7-9 and TRBJ2-1, with D perhaps TRBD2 (5 bases). This CDR3 has 11 residues. Trimming cost V 7 bases and J 10 bases, with 11 bases left between them. Germline V CDR1 and CDR2: SEHNR, FQNEAQ (reference sequence). This CDR3 is CASTLGGEQFF. DNA of the CDR3: TGTGCCAGCACCCTCGGCGGGGAGCAGTTCTTC.

CDR3 sequence reads: CASSVAQGPGSGNTIYF. CDR3 in DNA: TGTGCCAGCAGCGTAGCCCAGGGGCCCGGCTCTGGAAACACCATATATTTT. The chain employs TRBV9 and TRBJ1-3, with a weak D call TRBD1 (6 bases). Trimming stripped 0 bases from V and 0 bases from J, with 13 bases between. The CDR3 has 17 amino acids. Germline CDR1 and CDR2: SGDLS and YYNGEE. The whole variable domain, remainder taken from reference TRBV9 and TRBJ1-3, is DSGVTQTPKHLITATGQRVTLRCSPRSGDLSVYWYQQSLDQGLQFLIQYYNGEERAKGNILERFSAQQFPDLHSELNLSSLELGDSALYFCASSVAQGPGSGNTIYFGEGSWLTVV.

This clone was seen once. This chain connects TRBV7-9 to TRBJ2-1; 7 bases match TRBD2. The V gene end was trimmed by 5 bases and the J gene end by 0 bases; junction bases not matched to a gene: 10. The CDR3 is 17 amino acids. Germline-derived CDR1 and CDR2 are SEHNR and FQNEAQ (reference sequence). CDR3 in DNA: TGTGCCAGCAGCCTTCCCCCTCTAGCGGCCTCCTACAATGAGCAGTTCTTC. It is translated as CASSLPPLAASYNEQFF. Using reference TRBV7-9 and TRBJ2-1 for the parts outside the CDR3, the full variable domain is DTGVSQNPRHKITKRGQNVTFRCDPISEHNRLYWYRQTLGQGPEFLTYFQNEAQLEKSRLLSDRFSAERPKGSFSTLEIQRTEQGDSAMYLCASSLPPLAASYNEQFFGPGTRLTVL.

Of note for this clone: Other DNA sequences in the same sample also yield this CDR3. The chain recombines TRBV5-4 with TRBJ1-2; 8 positions match TRBD1. Per germline, CDR1 SGHNT and CDR2 YYREEE (reference sequence). J lost 6 bases, V lost 3 bases, and 4 bases had no gene match. The CDR3 has 13 amino acids. In DNA, the CDR3 is TGTGCCAGCAGCTCAGACAGGGGCCATGGCTACACCTTC. Its translation: CASSSDRGHGYTF. Looking up the rest from reference TRBV5-4 and TRBJ1-2 gives the full variable domain: ETGVTQSPTHLIKTRGQQVTLRCSSQSGHNTVSWYQQALGQGPQFIFQYYREEENGRGNFPPRFSGLQFPNYSSELNVNALELDDSALYLCASSSDRGHGYTFGSGTRLTVV.

CDR3 sequence (DNA): TGTGCCAGCAGCTTATTTCTATCCCGGCAGGAAAAACTGTTTTTT. This encodes CASSLFLSRQEKLFF. This chain joins TRBV7-9 and TRBJ1-4; D unclear. CDR1 is SEHNR and CDR2 is FQNEAQ in the germline V gene (reference sequence). There are 15 residues in the CDR3. Trimming took off 2 bases at V and 8 bases at J, with 15 bases between the two ends. Complete variable domain (other parts from reference TRBV7-9 and TRBJ1-4): DTGVSQNPRHKITKRGQNVTFRCDPISEHNRLYWYRQTLGQGPEFLTYFQNEAQLEKSRLLSDRFSAERPKGSFSTLEIQRTEQGDSAMYLCASSLFLSRQEKLFFGSGTQLSVL.